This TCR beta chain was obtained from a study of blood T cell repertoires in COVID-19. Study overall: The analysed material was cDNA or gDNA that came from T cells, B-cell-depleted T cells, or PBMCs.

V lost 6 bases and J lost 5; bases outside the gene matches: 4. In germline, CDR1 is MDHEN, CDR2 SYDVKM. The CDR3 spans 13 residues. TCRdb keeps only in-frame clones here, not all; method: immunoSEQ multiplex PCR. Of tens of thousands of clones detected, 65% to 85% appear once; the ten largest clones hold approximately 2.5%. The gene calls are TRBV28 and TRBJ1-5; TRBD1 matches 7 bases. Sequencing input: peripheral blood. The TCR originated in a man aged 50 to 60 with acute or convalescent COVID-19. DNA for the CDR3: TGTGCCAGCAGCACAGGGGTATATCAGCCCCAGCATTTT. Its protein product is CASSTGVYQPQHF.